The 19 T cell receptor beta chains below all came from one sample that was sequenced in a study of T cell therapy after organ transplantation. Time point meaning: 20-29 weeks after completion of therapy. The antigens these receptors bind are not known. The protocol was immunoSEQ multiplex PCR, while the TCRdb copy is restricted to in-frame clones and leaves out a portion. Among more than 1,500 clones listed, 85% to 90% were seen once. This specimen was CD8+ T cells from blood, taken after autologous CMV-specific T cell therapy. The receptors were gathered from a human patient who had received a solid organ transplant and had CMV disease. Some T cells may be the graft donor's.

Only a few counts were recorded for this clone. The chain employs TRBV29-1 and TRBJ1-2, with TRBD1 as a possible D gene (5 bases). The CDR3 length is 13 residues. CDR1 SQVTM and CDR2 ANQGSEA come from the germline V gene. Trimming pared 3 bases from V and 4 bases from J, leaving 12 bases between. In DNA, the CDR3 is TGCAGCGTTGACAGGGAAGAAAGCTATGGCTACACCTTC. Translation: CSVDREESYGYTF.

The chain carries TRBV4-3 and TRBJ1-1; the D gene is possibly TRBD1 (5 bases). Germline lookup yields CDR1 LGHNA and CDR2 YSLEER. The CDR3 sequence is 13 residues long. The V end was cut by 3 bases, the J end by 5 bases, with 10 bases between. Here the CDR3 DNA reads TGCGCCAGCAGCCAGTTCAAGGGGACTGAAGCTTTCTTT. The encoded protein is CASSQFKGTEAFF.

CDR3 region: CASSLRGAYTDTQYF. The CDR3 region has the DNA TGTGCCAGCAGTTTACGGGGGGCTTACACAGATACGCAGTATTTT. This rearrangement joins TRBV27 to TRBJ2-3; D may be TRBD2 (7 bases). Trimming removed 2 bases from V and 2 bases from J, with 11 bases in between. The CDR3 covers 15 residues. The V gene's germline CDR1 is MNHEY and CDR2 SMNVEV (reference sequence).

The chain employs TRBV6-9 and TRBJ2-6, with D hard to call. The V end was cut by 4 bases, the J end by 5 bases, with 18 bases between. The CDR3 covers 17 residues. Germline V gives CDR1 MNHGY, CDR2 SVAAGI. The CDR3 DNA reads TGTGCCAGCAGTTGCCATACACGACAAAGTCGGGCCAACGTCCTGACTTTC. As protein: CASSCHTRQSRANVLTF.

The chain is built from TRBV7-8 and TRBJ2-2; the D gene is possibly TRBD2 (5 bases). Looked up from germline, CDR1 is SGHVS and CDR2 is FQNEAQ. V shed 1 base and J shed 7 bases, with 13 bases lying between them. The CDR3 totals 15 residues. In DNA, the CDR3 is TGTGCCAGCAGCTTAGATTGGGAGAGGATCGGGGAGCTGTTTTTT. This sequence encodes CASSLDWERIGELFF.

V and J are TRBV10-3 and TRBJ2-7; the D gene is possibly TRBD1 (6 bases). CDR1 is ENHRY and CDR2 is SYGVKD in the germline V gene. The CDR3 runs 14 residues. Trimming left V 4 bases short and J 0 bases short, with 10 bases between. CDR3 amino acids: CAISGTDSSYEQYF. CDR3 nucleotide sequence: TGTGCCATCAGTGGGACAGATAGCTCCTACGAGCAGTACTTC.

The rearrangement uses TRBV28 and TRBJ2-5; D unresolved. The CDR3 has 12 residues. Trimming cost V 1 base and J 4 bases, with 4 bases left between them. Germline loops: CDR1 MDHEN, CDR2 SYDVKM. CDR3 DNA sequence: TGTGCCAGCAGTTTATCCCTAGAGACCCAGTACTTC. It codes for CASSLSLETQYF.

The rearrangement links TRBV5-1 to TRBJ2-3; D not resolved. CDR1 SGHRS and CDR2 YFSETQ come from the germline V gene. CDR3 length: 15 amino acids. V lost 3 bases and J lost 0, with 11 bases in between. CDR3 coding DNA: TGCGCCAGCAGCTCCTGGGAAGAAAGCACAGATACGCAGTATTTT. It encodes CASSSWEESTDTQYF. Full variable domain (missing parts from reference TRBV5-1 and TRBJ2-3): KAGVTQTPRYLIKTRGQQVTLSCSPISGHRSVSWYQQTPGQGLQFLFEYFSETQRNKGNFPGRFSGRQFSNSRSEMNVSTLELGDSALYLCASSSWEESTDTQYFGPGTRLTVL.

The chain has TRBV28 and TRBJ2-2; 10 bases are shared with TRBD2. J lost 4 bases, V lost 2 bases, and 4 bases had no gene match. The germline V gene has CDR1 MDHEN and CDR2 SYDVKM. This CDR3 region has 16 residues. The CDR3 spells CASSLGAGGVTGELFF. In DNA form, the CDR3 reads TGTGCCAGCAGTTTAGGAGCGGGAGGGGTCACCGGGGAGCTGTTTTTT. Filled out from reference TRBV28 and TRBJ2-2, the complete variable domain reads DVKVTQSSRYLVKRTGEKVFLECVQDMDHENMFWYRQDPGLGLRLIYFSYDVKMKEKGDIPEGYSVSREKKERFSLILESASTNQTSMYLCASSLGAGGVTGELFFGEGSRLTVL.

DNA of the CDR3: TGTGCCAGCAGCGCGCAGTTGCCACAAAGTCGGGCCAACGTCCTGACTTTC. This translates into CASSAQLPQSRANVLTF. V is TRBV7-7 and J is TRBJ2-6; no firm D call. The CDR3 has 17 residues. CDR1 is SSHAT and CDR2 is FNYEAQ in the germline V gene (reference sequence). Trimming left V 5 bases short and J 5 bases short, with 19 bases between.

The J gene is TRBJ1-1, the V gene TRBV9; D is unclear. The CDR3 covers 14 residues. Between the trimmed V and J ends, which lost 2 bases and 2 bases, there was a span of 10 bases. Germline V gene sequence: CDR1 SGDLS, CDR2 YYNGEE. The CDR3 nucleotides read TGTGCCAGCAGCGTCGAGGGAGGAAACACTGAAGCTTTCTTT. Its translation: CASSVEGGNTEAFF.

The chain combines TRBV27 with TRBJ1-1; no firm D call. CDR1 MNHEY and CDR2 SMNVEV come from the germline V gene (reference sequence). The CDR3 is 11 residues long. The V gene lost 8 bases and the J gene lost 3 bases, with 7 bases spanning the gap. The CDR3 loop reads CASGPHTEAFF. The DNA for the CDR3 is TGTGCCAGCGGACCCCACACTGAAGCTTTCTTT.

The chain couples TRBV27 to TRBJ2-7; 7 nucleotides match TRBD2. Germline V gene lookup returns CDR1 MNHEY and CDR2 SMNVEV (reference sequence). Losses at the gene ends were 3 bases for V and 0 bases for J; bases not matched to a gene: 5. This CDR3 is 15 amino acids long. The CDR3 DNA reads TGTGCCAGCAGTTTGGGGGGGACGGTCTCCTACGAGCAGTACTTC. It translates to CASSLGGTVSYEQYF.

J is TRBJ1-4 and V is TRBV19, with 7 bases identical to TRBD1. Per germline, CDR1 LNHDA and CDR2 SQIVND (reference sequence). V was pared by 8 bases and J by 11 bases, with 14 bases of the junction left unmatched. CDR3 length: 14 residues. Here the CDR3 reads CASSSEGASGKLFF. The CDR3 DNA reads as TGTGCCAGTTCTTCGGAGGGGGCCTCAGGGAAACTGTTTTTT.

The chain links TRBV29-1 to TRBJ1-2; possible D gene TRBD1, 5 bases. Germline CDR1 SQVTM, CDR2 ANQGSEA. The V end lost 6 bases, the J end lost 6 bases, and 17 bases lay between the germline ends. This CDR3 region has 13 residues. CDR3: CSVRDPLGNGYTF. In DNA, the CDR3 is TGCAGCGTACGGGACCCCTTGGGGAATGGCTACACCTTC. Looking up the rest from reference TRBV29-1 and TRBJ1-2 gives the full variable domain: SAVISQKPSRDICQRGTSLTIQCQVDSQVTMMFWYRQQPGQSLTLIATANQGSEATYESGFVIDKFPISRPNLTFSTLTVSNMSPEDSSIYLCSVRDPLGNGYTFGSGTRLTVV.

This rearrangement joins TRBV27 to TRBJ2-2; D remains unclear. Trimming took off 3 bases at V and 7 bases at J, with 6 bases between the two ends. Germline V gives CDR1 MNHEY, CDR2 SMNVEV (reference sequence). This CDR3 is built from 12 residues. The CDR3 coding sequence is TGTGCCAGCAGTTTCAGCGACGGGGAGCTGTTTTTT. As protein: CASSFSDGELFF.

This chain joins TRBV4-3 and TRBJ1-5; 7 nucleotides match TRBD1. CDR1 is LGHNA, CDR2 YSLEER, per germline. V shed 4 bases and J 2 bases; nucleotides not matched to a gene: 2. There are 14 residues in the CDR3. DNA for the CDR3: TGCGCCAGCAGCCCCGACAGGGGCAATCAGCCCCAGCATTTT. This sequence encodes CASSPDRGNQPQHF.

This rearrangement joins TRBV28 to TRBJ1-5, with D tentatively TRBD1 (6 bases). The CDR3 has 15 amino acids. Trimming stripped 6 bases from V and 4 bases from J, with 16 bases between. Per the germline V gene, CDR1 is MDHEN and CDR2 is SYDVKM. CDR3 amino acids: CASRGLGQVNQPQHF. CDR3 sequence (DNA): TGTGCCAGCAGGGGATTGGGACAAGTAAATCAGCCCCAGCATTTT.

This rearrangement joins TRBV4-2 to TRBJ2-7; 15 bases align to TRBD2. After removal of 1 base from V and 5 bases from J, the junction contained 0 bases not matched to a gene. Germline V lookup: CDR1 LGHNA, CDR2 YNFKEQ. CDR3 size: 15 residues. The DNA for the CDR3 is TGTGCCAGCAGCCAAGGGACTAGCGGGAGGGACGAGCAGTACTTC. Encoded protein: CASSQGTSGRDEQYF.